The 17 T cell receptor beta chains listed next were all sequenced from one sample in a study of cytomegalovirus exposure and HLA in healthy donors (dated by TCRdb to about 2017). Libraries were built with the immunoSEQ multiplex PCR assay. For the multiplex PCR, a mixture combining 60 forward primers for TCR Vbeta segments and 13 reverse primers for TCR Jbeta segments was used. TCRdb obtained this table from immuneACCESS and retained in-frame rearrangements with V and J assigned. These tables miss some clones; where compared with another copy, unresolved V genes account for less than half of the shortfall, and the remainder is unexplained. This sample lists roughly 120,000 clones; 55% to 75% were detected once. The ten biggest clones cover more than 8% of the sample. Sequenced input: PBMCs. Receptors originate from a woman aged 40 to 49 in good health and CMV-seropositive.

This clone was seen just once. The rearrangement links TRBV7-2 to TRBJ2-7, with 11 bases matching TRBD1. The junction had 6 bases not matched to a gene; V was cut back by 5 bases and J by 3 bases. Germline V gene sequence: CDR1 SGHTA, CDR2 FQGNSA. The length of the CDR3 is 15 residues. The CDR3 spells CASSPSGTGGYEQYF. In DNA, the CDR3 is TGTGCCAGCAGCCCGTCGGGGACAGGGGGCTACGAGCAGTACTTC.

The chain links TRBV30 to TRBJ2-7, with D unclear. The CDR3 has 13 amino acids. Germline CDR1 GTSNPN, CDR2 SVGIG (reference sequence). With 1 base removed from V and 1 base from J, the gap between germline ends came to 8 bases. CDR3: CAWSDNLSYEQYF. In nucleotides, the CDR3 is TGTGCCTGGAGTGATAACTTATCCTACGAGCAGTACTTC.

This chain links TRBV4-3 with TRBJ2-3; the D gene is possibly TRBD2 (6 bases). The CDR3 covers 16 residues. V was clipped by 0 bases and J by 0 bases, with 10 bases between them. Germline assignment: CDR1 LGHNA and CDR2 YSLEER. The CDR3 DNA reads TGCGCCAGCAGCCAAGATTCGCGGGAAAGCACAGATACGCAGTATTTT. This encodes CASSQDSRESTDTQYF.

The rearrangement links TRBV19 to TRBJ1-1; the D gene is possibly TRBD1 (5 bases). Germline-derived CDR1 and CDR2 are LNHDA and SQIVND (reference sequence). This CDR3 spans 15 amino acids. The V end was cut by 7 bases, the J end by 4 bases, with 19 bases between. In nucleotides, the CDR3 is TGTGCCAGTACCACTCCCTCGGGGGTGCCCACTGAAGCTTTCTTT. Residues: CASTTPSGVPTEAFF.

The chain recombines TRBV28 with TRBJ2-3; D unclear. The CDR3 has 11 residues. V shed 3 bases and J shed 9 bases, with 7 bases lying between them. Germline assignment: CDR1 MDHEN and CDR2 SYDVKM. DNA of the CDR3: TGTGCCAGCAGTTTCCGAGAGACGCAGTATTTT. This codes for CASSFRETQYF.

The CDR3 loop is CASSLSGQGLDTQYF. Here the CDR3 DNA reads TGTGCCAGCAGCTTATCGGGACAGGGACTAGATACGCAGTATTTT. V and J are TRBV5-4 and TRBJ2-3; the match to TRBD1 covers 9 bases. CDR3 length: 15 amino acids. Looked up from germline, CDR1 is SGHNT and CDR2 is YYREEE (reference sequence). Trimming took 2 bases from V and 5 from J; bases not matched to a gene: 6. Drawing the rest from reference TRBV5-4 and TRBJ2-3, the complete variable domain is ETGVTQSPTHLIKTRGQQVTLRCSSQSGHNTVSWYQQALGQGPQFIFQYYREEENGRGNFPPRFSGLQFPNYSSELNVNALELDDSALYLCASSLSGQGLDTQYFGPGTRLTVL.

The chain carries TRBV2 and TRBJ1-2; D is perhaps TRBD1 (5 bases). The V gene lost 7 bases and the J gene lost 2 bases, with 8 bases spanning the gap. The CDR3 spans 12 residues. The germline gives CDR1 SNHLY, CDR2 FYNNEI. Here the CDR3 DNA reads TGTGCCAGCATCGCAGGGAACTATGGCTACACCTTC. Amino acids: CASIAGNYGYTF.

In nucleotides, the CDR3 is TGTGCCGCCAGCAAAGGGTCGAGGACAGGGTCCCATCATAGCAATCAGCCCCAGCATTTT. It codes for CAASKGSRTGSHHSNQPQHF. The chain couples TRBV27 to TRBJ1-5; 8 nucleotides match TRBD1. V shed 11 bases, J shed 0 bases, and the junction held 24 bases outside the gene matches. The CDR3 covers 20 residues. Germline V CDR1 and CDR2: MNHEY, SMNVEV (reference sequence).

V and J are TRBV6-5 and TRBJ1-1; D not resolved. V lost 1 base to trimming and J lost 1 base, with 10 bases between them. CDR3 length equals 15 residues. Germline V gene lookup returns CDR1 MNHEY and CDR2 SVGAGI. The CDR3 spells CASSYYGGGNTEAFF. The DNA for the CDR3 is TGTGCCAGCAGTTACTATGGCGGTGGGAACACTGAAGCTTTCTTT.

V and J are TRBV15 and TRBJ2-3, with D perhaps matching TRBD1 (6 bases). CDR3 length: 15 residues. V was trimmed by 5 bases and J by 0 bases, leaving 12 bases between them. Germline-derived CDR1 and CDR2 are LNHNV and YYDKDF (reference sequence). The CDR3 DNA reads TGTGCCACCAGCGTTGGACAGTTAAGCACAGATACGCAGTATTTT. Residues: CATSVGQLSTDTQYF.

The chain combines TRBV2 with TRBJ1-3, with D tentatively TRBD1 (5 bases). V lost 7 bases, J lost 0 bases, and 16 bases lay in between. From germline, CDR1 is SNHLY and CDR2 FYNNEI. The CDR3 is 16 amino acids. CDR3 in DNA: TGTGCCAGCATCACGGGGGGGTCCTACTCTGGAAACACCATATATTTT. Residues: CASITGGSYSGNTIYF.

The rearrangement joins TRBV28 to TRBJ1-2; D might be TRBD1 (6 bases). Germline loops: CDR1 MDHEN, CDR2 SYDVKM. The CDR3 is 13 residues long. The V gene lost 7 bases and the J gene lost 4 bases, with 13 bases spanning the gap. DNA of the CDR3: TGTGCCAGCAAGGCAGGGGCGGCCTATGGCTACACCTTC. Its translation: CASKAGAAYGYTF.

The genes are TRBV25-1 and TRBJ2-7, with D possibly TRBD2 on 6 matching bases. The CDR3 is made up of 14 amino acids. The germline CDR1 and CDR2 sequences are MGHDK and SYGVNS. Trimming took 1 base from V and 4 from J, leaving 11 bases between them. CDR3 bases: TGTGCCAGCAGTGAATTTAGGGGAGGTTACGAGCAGTACTTC. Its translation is CASSEFRGGYEQYF.

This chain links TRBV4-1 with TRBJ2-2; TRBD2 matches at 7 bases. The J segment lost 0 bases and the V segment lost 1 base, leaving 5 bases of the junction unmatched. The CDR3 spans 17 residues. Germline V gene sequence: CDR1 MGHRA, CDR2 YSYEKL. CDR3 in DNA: TGCGCCAGCAGCCAAGGGGGAGGACTAGCGAACACCGGGGAGCTGTTTTTT. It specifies CASSQGGGLANTGELFF.

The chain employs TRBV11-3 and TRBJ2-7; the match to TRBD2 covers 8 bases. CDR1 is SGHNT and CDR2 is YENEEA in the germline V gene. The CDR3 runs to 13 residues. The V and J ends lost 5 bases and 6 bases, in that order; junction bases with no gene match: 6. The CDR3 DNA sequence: TGTGCCAGCAGCCTCGGGGGGGAGGGCGAGCAGTACTTC. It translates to CASSLGGEGEQYF.

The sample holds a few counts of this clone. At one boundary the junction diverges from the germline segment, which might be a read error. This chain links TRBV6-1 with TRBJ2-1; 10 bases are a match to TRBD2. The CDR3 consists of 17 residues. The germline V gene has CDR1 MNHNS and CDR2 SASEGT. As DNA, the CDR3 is TGTGCCAGCAGCGAAGGTAGCGGGGGGAGCTCCTACAATGAGCAGTTCTTC. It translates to CASSEGSGGSSYNEQFF.

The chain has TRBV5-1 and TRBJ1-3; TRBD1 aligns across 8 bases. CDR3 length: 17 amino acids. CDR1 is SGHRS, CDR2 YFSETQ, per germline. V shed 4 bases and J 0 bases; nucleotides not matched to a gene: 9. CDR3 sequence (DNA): TGCGCCAGCAGCCTACAGGGGGTCGCGAGCTCTGGAAACACCATATATTTT. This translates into CASSLQGVASSGNTIYF.